This entry lists 10 T cell receptor beta chains sequenced from one sample in a study of cytomegalovirus exposure and HLA in healthy donors. PCR involved 60 Vbeta and 13 Jbeta primers. Sequenced by immunoSEQ multiplex PCR; TCRdb stores in-frame clones only, minus some. Among over 75,000 clones listed, around four fifths were seen once. The specimen was PBMCs. These receptors all come from a middle-aged man in good health and CMV-seropositive.

The rearrangement links TRBV30 to TRBJ1-2, with D perhaps TRBD1 (6 bases). Trimming cost V 3 bases and J 2 bases, with 10 bases left between them. The V gene's germline CDR1 is GTSNPN and CDR2 SVGIG (reference sequence). The CDR3 has 13 residues. CDR3 loop: CAWRATGNYGYTF. DNA of the CDR3: TGTGCCTGGAGAGCCACAGGGAACTATGGCTACACCTTC.

J is TRBJ1-1 and V is TRBV27, with 8 bases aligning to TRBD1. With 5 bases clipped from V and 4 bases from J, the junction kept 0 bases outside the gene matches. Germline values: CDR1 MNHEY, CDR2 SMNVEV (reference sequence). This CDR3 region has 12 residues. CDR3 DNA: TGTGCCAGCAGTACAGGGGGCACTGAAGCTTTCTTT. Protein product: CASSTGGTEAFF.

The J gene is TRBJ2-1, the V gene TRBV27, with 8 bases aligning to TRBD2. Germline trimming cut 6 bases from V and 9 bases from J; bases unmatched to any gene: 13. The CDR3 has 15 amino acids. Germline assignment: CDR1 MNHEY and CDR2 SMNVEV (reference sequence). The CDR3 coding sequence is TGTGCCAGCAGCCCGAGCGGGGGTGCCCCGGGTGAGCAGTTCTTC. This translates into CASSPSGGAPGEQFF.

Only a few counts were recorded for this clone. The rearrangement links TRBV28 to TRBJ2-3, with 9 bases identical to TRBD1. With 3 bases clipped from V and 1 base from J, the junction kept 8 bases outside the gene matches. CDR1 and CDR2 (germline): MDHEN, SYDVKM. CDR3 size: 17 residues. The CDR3 coding sequence is TGTGCCAGCAGTTTCTATACAGGGGGCGCGGGCACAGATACGCAGTATTTT. This sequence encodes CASSFYTGGAGTDTQYF.

This clone was seen only a few times. The DNA for the CDR3 is TGTGCCAGTAGTATAGGTGGAGGGTGGAGAGAGCAGTACTTC. Its protein product is CASSIGGGWREQYF. The chain has TRBV19 and TRBJ2-7, with a tentative D call TRBD2 (6 bases). Trimming pared 1 base from V and 7 bases from J, leaving 14 bases between. This CDR3 spans 14 amino acids. Germline V gene data show CDR1 as LNHDA and CDR2 as SQIVND (reference sequence).

The rearrangement joins TRBV4-3 to TRBJ2-2; 10 nucleotides match TRBD2. CDR1 is LGHNA, CDR2 YSLEER, per germline. Trimming removed 0 bases from V and 7 bases from J; junction bases left unmatched: 2. The CDR3 spans 15 residues. The CDR3 coding sequence is TGCGCCAGCAGCCAAGATTTAGCGGGGGGCGGGGAGCTGTTTTTT. Translated: CASSQDLAGGGELFF.

The chain has TRBV4-2 and TRBJ2-7; no firm D call. Germline values: CDR1 LGHNA, CDR2 YNFKEQ. Deletions cut 5 bases from V and 3 bases from J, with 14 bases between. This CDR3 has 14 amino acids. Written as DNA, the CDR3 is TGTGCCAGCAGCGGTAGAAGCCCCCACTACGAGCAGTACTTC. Its translation is CASSGRSPHYEQYF.

The chain couples TRBV19 to TRBJ2-1; D might be TRBD1 (5 bases). V shed 4 bases and J shed 9 bases, with 13 bases lying between them. The germline gives CDR1 LNHDA, CDR2 SQIVND (reference sequence). CDR3 length: 13 amino acids. The CDR3 is CASSKMSQGEQFF. Written as DNA, the CDR3 is TGTGCCAGTAGTAAGATGTCCCAGGGTGAGCAGTTCTTC.

This sequence joins TRBV5-6 and TRBJ1-1; D unresolved. CDR3 length: 15 residues. Looked up from germline, CDR1 is SGHDT and CDR2 is YYEEEE. Trimming shortened V by 0 bases and J by 0 bases, and 9 bases separated the two germline ends. CDR3 in amino acids: CASSLASQMNTEAFF. DNA of the CDR3: TGTGCCAGCAGCTTGGCCTCCCAGATGAACACTGAAGCTTTCTTT. Full variable domain (rest looked up from reference TRBV5-6 and TRBJ1-1): DAGVTQSPTHLIKTRGQQVTLRCSPKSGHDTVSWYQQALGQGPQFIFQYYEEEERQRGNFPDRFSGHQFPNYSSELNVNALLLGDSALYLCASSLASQMNTEAFFGQGTRLTVV.

The genes are TRBV29-1 and TRBJ2-7; possibly TRBD2 for D (7 bases). Germline CDR1 is SQVTM and CDR2 is ANQGSEA. Trimming left V 0 bases short and J 1 base short, with 13 bases between. This CDR3 comprises 15 residues. CDR3 protein: CSVEDRGGSSYEQYF. As DNA, the CDR3 is TGCAGCGTTGAAGATAGGGGGGGATCTTCCTACGAGCAGTACTTC.